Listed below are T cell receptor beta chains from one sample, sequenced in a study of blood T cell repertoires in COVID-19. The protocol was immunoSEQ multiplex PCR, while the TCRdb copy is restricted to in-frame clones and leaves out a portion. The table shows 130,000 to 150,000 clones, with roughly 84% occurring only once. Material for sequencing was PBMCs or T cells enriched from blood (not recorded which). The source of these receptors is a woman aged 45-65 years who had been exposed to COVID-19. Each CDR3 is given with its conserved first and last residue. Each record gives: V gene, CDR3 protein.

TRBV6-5,CASRTGTSGIYEQYF
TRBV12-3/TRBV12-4,CASSHNEKLFF
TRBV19,CASSYYTEAFF
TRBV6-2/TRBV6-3,CASSPGVYGYTF
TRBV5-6,CASSLAVSYEQYF
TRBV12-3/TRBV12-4,CASSSVRGGELFF
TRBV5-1,CASELTTGTSGGRTDTQYF
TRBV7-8,CASSLGRGSTDTQYF
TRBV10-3,CAGKDSLSDTIYF
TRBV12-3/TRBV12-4,CASSLAQGGLTF
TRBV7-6,CASSLALAGTNEKLFF
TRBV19,CASSIGASGIQETQYF
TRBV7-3,CASSFQAGAETQYF
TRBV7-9,CASSSSGTGIYEQYF
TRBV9,CASSVGGLTGLDEQFF
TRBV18,CASSPRPGTSGHNEQFF